The rows below give T cell receptor beta chains drawn from one sample of a study of PD-1 blockade in classical Hodgkin lymphoma. Profiling relied on immunoSEQ multiplex PCR, and the TCRdb table lists in-frame clones only, not all of them. The sample carries 40,000 to 50,000 clones, around 86% recorded once. The sample consisted of peripheral blood mononuclear cells (PBMCs), taken before the second cycle of nivolumab. All receptors derive from a human donor with classical Hodgkin lymphoma. Both conserved end residues are part of each CDR3. The D gene is left open where the match is weak.

J,D,V,DNA,CDR3
TRBJ2-7,TRBD2,TRBV27,TGTGCCAGCGGACTAGCGGGAGTATTTGACGAGCAGTACTTC,CASGLAGVFDEQYF
TRBJ1-5,.,TRBV10-2,TGCGCCAGCACCGACCAGGGTTGGCAGCCCCAGCATTTT,CASTDQGWQPQHF
TRBJ1-2,TRBD1,TRBV6-1,TGTGCCAGCAGTGTGGGGACAGGGGACTATGGCTACACCTTC,CASSVGTGDYGYTF
TRBJ2-7,.,TRBV5-1,TGCGCCAGCAGCCCCTTTAGCTCCTACGAGCAGTACTTC,CASSPFSSYEQYF
TRBJ1-1,.,TRBV10-3,TGTGCCACCTCCGCCACGACGAGAACATGGCCTGAAGCTTTCTTT,CATSATTRTWPEAFF
TRBJ2-7,.,TRBV21-1,TGTGCCAGCAGGGCTGGGAGGGGCGGGAGTGGGACAGGCACCTACGAGCAGTACTTC,CASRAGRGGSGTGTYEQYF
TRBJ1-6,.,TRBV9,TGTGCCAGCAGCGTAACCGGGGCCGATAATTCACCCCTCCACTTT,CASSVTGADNSPLHF
TRBJ1-5,TRBD1,TRBV19,TGTGCCAGTAGTATGAGGGACAGGGCGCAGCCCCAGCATTTT,CASSMRDRAQPQHF
TRBJ2-1,.,TRBV7-2,TGTGCCAGCAGCCCCTACCTTGTCGGGAATGAGCAGTTCTTC,CASSPYLVGNEQFF
TRBJ1-6,TRBD1,TRBV4-3,TGCGCCAGCAGCCAAGATCGGGACAGGGTGAATTCACCCCTCCACTTT,CASSQDRDRVNSPLHF
TRBJ2-5,.,TRBV5-1,TGCGCCAGCAGCTGGGCCCTCCAGGGGAGGAAGCAAGAGACCCAGTACTTC,CASSWALQGRKQETQYF
TRBJ2-7,.,TRBV13,TGTGCCAGCAGCTTAGGCCGTGGTGGGGGACTCGAGCAGTACTTC,CASSLGRGGGLEQYF